These 23 T cell receptor beta chains share one sample of origin, sequenced in a study of cytomegalovirus exposure and HLA in healthy donors. This table comes from immunoSEQ multiplex PCR, and its TCRdb copy is limited to in-frame clones, with some not included. The sample has 180,000 or so clones, approximately 87% seen once; the top ten hold approximately 1.4%. Material for sequencing was PBMCs. All receptors come from a woman in her thirties in good health and CMV-seronegative.

V is TRBV2 and J is TRBJ2-1; TRBD1 agrees at 8 bases. The CDR3 runs to 16 residues. The V gene's germline CDR1 is SNHLY and CDR2 FYNNEI. V lost 2 bases, J lost 6 bases, and 9 bases stayed unmatched. In nucleotides, the CDR3 is TGTGCCAGCAGTGAAATTCAGGACAGGGCGTTCAATGAGCAGTTCTTC. It specifies CASSEIQDRAFNEQFF.

The chain uses TRBV4-1 and TRBJ2-3; possible D gene TRBD2, 7 bases. Trimming took 1 base from V and 3 from J, leaving 14 bases between them. This CDR3 is 16 amino acids long. Per germline, CDR1 MGHRA and CDR2 YSYEKL. The CDR3 nucleotides are TGCGCCAGCAGCCAAGCGCCGGGGGGCGAAACAGATACGCAGTATTTT. Encoded protein: CASSQAPGGETDTQYF.

The chain employs TRBV27 and TRBJ2-7; D is possibly TRBD2 (6 bases). This CDR3 spans 15 amino acids. Germline V lookup: CDR1 MNHEY, CDR2 SMNVEV (reference sequence). V was shortened by 3 bases and J by 3 bases, with 15 bases between the two germline ends. CDR3 coding DNA: TGTGCCAGCAGTTTGGGGGGTTCGCGGTTCTACGAGCAGTACTTC. This codes for CASSLGGSRFYEQYF.

Comments on this clone: One end of the junction is discordant with germline, which a read error may explain. The rearrangement links TRBV19 to TRBJ1-5; a weak D match, TRBD1 (6 bases). Germline lookup yields CDR1 LNHDA and CDR2 SQIVND (reference sequence). The CDR3 totals 14 residues. In DNA form, the CDR3 reads TGTGCCAGTAGGATAGCAGGGGGCAATCAGCCCCAGCATTTT. Amino acid sequence: CASRIAGGNQPQHF.

This chain joins TRBV5-4 and TRBJ2-5; D might be TRBD2 (5 bases). Germline V gives CDR1 SGHNT, CDR2 YYREEE (reference sequence). The CDR3 is made up of 14 amino acids. Deletions cut 1 base from V and 5 bases from J, with 12 bases between. The CDR3 spells CASSLMRDWETQYF. DNA for the CDR3: TGTGCCAGCAGCTTGATGAGGGATTGGGAGACCCAGTACTTC.

This chain uses TRBV5-1 with TRBJ2-7; 10 bases agree with TRBD1. The CDR3 consists of 15 residues. The J segment lost 0 bases and the V segment lost 4 bases, leaving 4 bases of the junction unmatched. CDR1 SGHRS and CDR2 YFSETQ come from the germline V gene. The CDR3 sequence is CASSADRGHSYEQYF. CDR3 in DNA: TGCGCCAGCAGCGCTGACAGGGGGCACTCCTACGAGCAGTACTTC.

The chain combines TRBV29-1 with TRBJ1-5; unclear D gene. The ends were cut back, 4 bases at V and 3 bases at J, with 10 bases in the middle. The CDR3 consists of 13 residues. The V gene's germline CDR1 is SQVTM and CDR2 ANQGSEA. CDR3 in amino acids: CSVGDNLNQPQHF. The CDR3 DNA reads TGCAGCGTTGGTGACAACCTCAATCAGCCCCAGCATTTT. Full variable domain (outside the CDR3, taken from reference TRBV29-1 and TRBJ1-5): SAVISQKPSRDICQRGTSLTIQCQVDSQVTMMFWYRQQPGQSLTLIATANQGSEATYESGFVIDKFPISRPNLTFSTLTVSNMSPEDSSIYLCSVGDNLNQPQHFGDGTRLSIL.

The genes are TRBV12-5 and TRBJ1-6, with D tentatively TRBD1 (6 bases). V was trimmed by 0 bases and J by 10 bases, leaving 16 bases between them. Germline assignment: CDR1 LGHNT and CDR2 FRNRAP. This CDR3 has 16 residues. The CDR3 protein is CASGLVRRGVGSPLHF. The CDR3 DNA follows: TGTGCTAGTGGTTTGGTCCGCAGGGGAGTCGGATCACCCCTCCACTTT.

J is TRBJ1-2 and V is TRBV5-1; TRBD1 matches 8 bases. The germline gives CDR1 SGHRS, CDR2 YFSETQ. CDR3 length: 15 residues. V lost 4 bases and J lost 6; bases outside the gene matches: 11. The CDR3 region is CASSAGQGRGNGYTF. In DNA form, the CDR3 reads TGCGCCAGCAGCGCCGGACAGGGCAGAGGGAATGGCTACACCTTC. Supplemented by reference TRBV5-1 and TRBJ1-2, the full variable domain reads KAGVTQTPRYLIKTRGQQVTLSCSPISGHRSVSWYQQTPGQGLQFLFEYFSETQRNKGNFPGRFSGRQFSNSRSEMNVSTLELGDSALYLCASSAGQGRGNGYTFGSGTRLTVV.

V usage is TRBV4-1 and J usage is TRBJ1-1; D is uncertain. There are 15 residues in the CDR3. CDR1 is MGHRA and CDR2 is YSYEKL in the germline V gene. Trimming left V 2 bases short and J 5 bases short, with 15 bases between. The CDR3 reads CASSQSGSEGTEAFF. CDR3 DNA: TGCGCCAGCAGCCAATCCGGGTCGGAGGGTACTGAAGCTTTCTTT.

The chain uses TRBV18 and TRBJ2-7, with a possible D match to TRBD1 (6 bases). Germline V CDR1 and CDR2: KGHSH, LQKENI. The ends were cut back, 5 bases at V and 0 bases at J, with 17 bases in the middle. The CDR3 covers 16 residues. CDR3: CASSIQGQTYSYEQYF. The CDR3 DNA follows: TGTGCCAGCTCAATCCAGGGGCAGACCTACTCCTACGAGCAGTACTTC.

The sample holds one count of this clone. The CDR3 coding sequence is TGTGCCATCGGCCAGAGGATCGAGGCTTACAATGAGCAGTTCTTC. It is translated as CAIGQRIEAYNEQFF. The chain uses TRBV10-3 and TRBJ2-1, with D uncertain. The CDR3 is 15 amino acids. Trimming removed 8 bases at V and 4 bases at J, with 18 bases between. In germline, CDR1 is ENHRY, CDR2 SYGVKD.

In this sample, this clone turned up once. CDR3 loop: CASRGHGESPLHF. CDR3 nucleotides: TGTGCCAGCAGGGGGCACGGAGAATCACCCCTCCACTTT. The rearrangement joins TRBV6-5 to TRBJ1-6, with D possibly matching TRBD1 (5 bases). This CDR3 contains 13 residues. Germline V gives CDR1 MNHEY, CDR2 SVGAGI. V dropped 6 bases and J dropped 10 bases, with 13 bases sitting between them.

V gene TRBV27 combines with J gene TRBJ2-7, with D maybe TRBD1 (6 bases). There are 14 residues in the CDR3. V was shortened by 3 bases and J by 3 bases, with 12 bases between the two germline ends. Per the germline V gene, CDR1 is MNHEY and CDR2 is SMNVEV (reference sequence). CDR3 loop: CASSLDRQNYEQYF. CDR3 sequence (DNA): TGTGCCAGCAGTTTGGACAGACAGAACTACGAGCAGTACTTC.

The V call is TRBV7-2, the J call TRBJ1-5; the match to TRBD1 covers 11 bases. Germline trimming cut 2 bases from V and 4 bases from J; bases unmatched to any gene: 7. This CDR3 spans 17 amino acids. CDR1 is SGHTA and CDR2 is FQGNSA in the germline V gene. In nucleotides, the CDR3 is TGTGCCAGCAGCTTAAGGGGACAGGGGGTCGTGAATCAGCCCCAGCATTTT. It codes for CASSLRGQGVVNQPQHF.

V usage is TRBV27 and J usage is TRBJ2-3; D is ambiguous. Germline CDR1 MNHEY, CDR2 SMNVEV (reference sequence). The CDR3 length is 13 residues. V dropped 10 bases and J dropped 5 bases, with 16 bases sitting between them. The CDR3 loop is CATSLMTGDTQYF. For the CDR3, the DNA is TGTGCCACCTCCCTGATGACGGGAGATACGCAGTATTTT.

The chain recombines TRBV27 with TRBJ1-2, with D possibly being TRBD1 (5 bases). The CDR3 loop spans 15 amino acids. Germline-derived CDR1 and CDR2 are MNHEY and SMNVEV (reference sequence). V was clipped by 0 bases and J by 5 bases, with 13 bases between them. The CDR3: CASSLSGRVGYGYTF. Written as DNA, the CDR3 is TGTGCCAGCAGTTTATCGGGCAGGGTAGGGTATGGCTACACCTTC.

The J gene is TRBJ1-4, the V gene TRBV5-6, with a tentative D call TRBD1 (6 bases). The germline CDR1 and CDR2 sequences are SGHDT and YYEEEE. Trimming took 3 bases from V and 0 from J, leaving 15 bases between them. The CDR3 loop spans 17 amino acids. The DNA for the CDR3 is TGTGCCAGCAGCTGGGGGCGGTTAGTTGCAACTAATGAAAAACTGTTTTTT. This gives the protein CASSWGRLVATNEKLFF.

The J gene is TRBJ2-1, the V gene TRBV5-6, with TRBD2 identical over 10 bases. CDR1 and CDR2 from the germline V gene are SGHDT and YYEEEE. The junction had 12 bases not matched to a gene; V was cut back by 5 bases and J by 7 bases. The CDR3 length is 16 residues. The CDR3: CASRPNSGGPGNEQFF. The CDR3 bases are TGTGCCAGCAGGCCTAATAGCGGGGGGCCGGGGAATGAGCAGTTCTTC.

The rearrangement joins TRBV6-5 to TRBJ2-7, with D unclear. The CDR3 length is 15 residues. The V gene lost 3 bases and the J gene lost 1 base, with 13 bases spanning the gap. Per the germline V gene, CDR1 is MNHEY and CDR2 is SVGAGI. The CDR3 nucleotides read TGTGCCAGCAGTTATTACGACTCCCCATCCTACGAGCAGTACTTC. Residues: CASSYYDSPSYEQYF.

The rearrangement uses TRBV7-9 and TRBJ2-7; D not resolved. Trimming left V 5 bases short and J 0 bases short, with 11 bases between. Germline CDR1 SEHNR, CDR2 FQNEAQ (reference sequence). This CDR3 is 14 amino acids long. CDR3 amino acids: CASSITESSYEQYF. The CDR3 DNA reads TGTGCCAGCAGCATAACAGAGAGCTCCTACGAGCAGTACTTC. The complete variable domain, with remaining parts taken from reference TRBV7-9 and TRBJ2-7, reads DTGVSQNPRHKITKRGQNVTFRCDPISEHNRLYWYRQTLGQGPEFLTYFQNEAQLEKSRLLSDRFSAERPKGSFSTLEIQRTEQGDSAMYLCASSITESSYEQYFGPGTRLTVT.

The chain uses TRBV19 and TRBJ1-4; D unclear. Between the trimmed V and J ends, which lost 3 bases and 0 bases, there was a span of 8 bases. The CDR3 has 15 residues. Germline V gene lookup returns CDR1 LNHDA and CDR2 SQIVND (reference sequence). Written as DNA, the CDR3 is TGTGCCAGTAGTATTGAACTTACAACTAATGAAAAACTGTTTTTT. This codes for CASSIELTTNEKLFF.

This clone was seen a handful of times. J is TRBJ1-1 and V is TRBV2; D is uncertain. Looked up from germline, CDR1 is SNHLY and CDR2 is FYNNEI. V lost 0 bases to trimming and J lost 4 bases, with 12 bases between them. The CDR3 extends over 15 amino acids. The CDR3 DNA is TGTGCCAGCAGTGAAGCGCTTCGGGTTGGCACTGAAGCTTTCTTT. As protein: CASSEALRVGTEAFF.